This is a list of T cell receptor beta chains from one sample in a study of regulatory T cells in long-lasting Graves disease. TCRdb re-analysed the multiplex PCR reads in MiXCR, keeping a single row per CDR3 protein. The profile shows around 480,000 distinct CDR3 sequences, about a sixth of them singletons. These data also featured in a second study, about T cells in Graves' hyperthyroidism and ophthalmopathy.

The sequencing used peripheral blood mononuclear cells (PBMCs), collected at new diagnosis, from a patient treated with antithyroid drugs. The source is a man between 35 and 55 years old with Graves disease. CDR3s include the opening cysteine and the closing phenylalanine or tryptophan. The order of the fields is clone size, V gene, D gene, J gene, CDR3 protein, CDR3 DNA. The D gene is left open where the match is weak. Clone size is given for some rows only: seen once, a few or many times, or a class if the clone is expanded.

abundance: many; v_gene: TRBV20-1; d_gene: NA; j_gene: TRBJ2-6; CDR3aa: CSARVPGANVLTF; CDR3nt: TGCAGTGCTAGAGTGCCTGGGGCCAACGTCCTGACTTTC
abundance: few; v_gene: TRBV9; d_gene: TRBD2; j_gene: TRBJ2-2; CDR3aa: CASSVALAGGGDTGELFF; CDR3nt: TGTGCCAGCAGCGTAGCACTAGCGGGAGGAGGGGACACCGGGGAGCTGTTTTTT
abundance: few; v_gene: TRBV20-1; d_gene: NA; j_gene: TRBJ2-5; CDR3aa: CSAPGLLGETQYF; CDR3nt: TGCAGTGCGCCAGGTCTCCTAGGAGAGACCCAGTACTTC
abundance: many; v_gene: TRBV11-2; d_gene: TRBD1; j_gene: TRBJ2-7; CDR3aa: CASSKDRGAEQYF; CDR3nt: TGTGCCAGCAGTAAGGACAGGGGGGCCGAGCAGTACTTC
abundance: many; v_gene: TRBV5-1; d_gene: NA; j_gene: TRBJ1-2; CDR3aa: CASSLITVGYGYTF; CDR3nt: TGCGCCAGCAGCTTAATAACAGTAGGATATGGCTACACCTTC
abundance: few; v_gene: TRBV19; d_gene: NA; j_gene: TRBJ2-3; CDR3aa: CASSIEGAGQQYF; CDR3nt: TGTGCCAGTAGTATAGAAGGGGCAGGCCAGCAGTATTTT
abundance: NA; v_gene: TRBV11-2; d_gene: TRBD2; j_gene: TRBJ2-5; CDR3aa: CASSVSGRAAETQYF; CDR3nt: TGTGCCAGCAGCGTCAGCGGGAGGGCCGCAGAGACCCAGTACTTC
abundance: NA; v_gene: TRBV19; d_gene: TRBD1; j_gene: TRBJ2-6; CDR3aa: CASRWTGRSGANVLTF; CDR3nt: TGTGCCAGTAGATGGACAGGTCGCTCTGGGGCCAACGTCCTGACTTTC
abundance: many; v_gene: TRBV3-1; d_gene: NA; j_gene: TRBJ1-3; CDR3aa: CASSYRRGGSGNTIYF; CDR3nt: TGTGCCAGCAGCTATCGCAGAGGGGGCTCTGGAAACACCATATATTTT
abundance: many; v_gene: TRBV28; d_gene: NA; j_gene: TRBJ1-1; CDR3aa: CASSSEWVSEAFF; CDR3nt: TGTGCCAGCAGTTCCGAGTGGGTGTCCGAAGCTTTCTTT
abundance: few; v_gene: TRBV6-2/TRBV6-3; d_gene: TRBD2; j_gene: TRBJ2-5; CDR3aa: CASSESASGRTITETQYF; CDR3nt: TGTGCCAGCAGTGAATCGGCTAGCGGGAGGACAATCACAGAGACCCAGTACTTC
abundance: many; v_gene: TRBV2; d_gene: NA; j_gene: TRBJ1-5; CDR3aa: CASSEQDPGGQPQHF; CDR3nt: TGTGCCAGCAGTGAACAGGACCCCGGAGGTCAGCCCCAGCATTTT
abundance: many; v_gene: TRBV7-3; d_gene: TRBD1; j_gene: TRBJ2-1; CDR3aa: CASSRGGAGYNEQFF; CDR3nt: TGTGCCAGCAGTAGAGGGGGCGCCGGCTACAATGAGCAGTTCTTC
abundance: many; v_gene: TRBV7-9; d_gene: NA; j_gene: TRBJ2-7; CDR3aa: CASSSSGGGEQYF; CDR3nt: TGTGCCAGCAGCTCCAGCGGAGGGGGCGAGCAGTACTTC
abundance: many; v_gene: TRBV14; d_gene: NA; j_gene: TRBJ2-5; CDR3aa: CASSQLLLGSWETQYF; CDR3nt: TGTGCCAGCAGCCAACTTTTACTGGGTAGCTGGGAGACCCAGTACTTC
abundance: few; v_gene: TRBV6-1; d_gene: TRBD1; j_gene: TRBJ1-1; CDR3aa: CASSDRTGYSYTEAFF; CDR3nt: TGTGCCAGCAGTGATAGGACAGGGTATTCGTACACTGAAGCTTTCTTT
abundance: many; v_gene: TRBV5-1; d_gene: NA; j_gene: TRBJ1-1; CDR3aa: CASSTRDIVSTEAFF; CDR3nt: TGCGCCAGCAGCACGCGGGACATCGTGAGCACTGAAGCTTTCTTT
abundance: many; v_gene: TRBV28; d_gene: TRBD1; j_gene: TRBJ2-7; CDR3aa: CASSSPGQGLSEQYF; CDR3nt: TGTGCCAGCAGTTCTCCGGGACAGGGGTTGTCCGAGCAGTACTTC
abundance: many; v_gene: TRBV20-1; d_gene: NA; j_gene: TRBJ2-5; CDR3aa: CSARRAGFQETQYF; CDR3nt: TGCAGTGCTAGAAGGGCAGGCTTCCAAGAGACCCAGTACTTC
abundance: NA; v_gene: TRBV7-9; d_gene: TRBD2; j_gene: TRBJ2-7; CDR3aa: CASSLFGTSGNEQYF; CDR3nt: TGTGCCAGCAGCTTATTCGGGACTAGCGGGAACGAGCAGTACTTC
abundance: few; v_gene: TRBV4-1; d_gene: TRBD1; j_gene: TRBJ2-7; CDR3aa: CASSRAERGQGTYEQYF; CDR3nt: TGCGCCAGCAGCCGCGCCGAAAGGGGACAGGGGACCTACGAGCAGTACTTC
abundance: many; v_gene: TRBV28; d_gene: NA; j_gene: TRBJ1-5; CDR3aa: CASSVQGRSQPQHF; CDR3nt: TGTGCCAGCAGCGTGCAGGGAAGAAGTCAGCCCCAGCATTTT
abundance: few; v_gene: TRBV6-1; d_gene: NA; j_gene: TRBJ2-2; CDR3aa: CASSPFMNTGELFF; CDR3nt: TGTGCCAGCAGTCCCTTCATGAACACCGGGGAGCTGTTTTTT
abundance: few; v_gene: TRBV6-5; d_gene: NA; j_gene: TRBJ2-6; CDR3aa: CASSYEGGTGANVLTF; CDR3nt: TGTGCCAGCAGTTATGAAGGGGGGACTGGGGCCAACGTCCTGACTTTC
abundance: once; v_gene: TRBV25-1; d_gene: NA; j_gene: TRBJ2-7; CDR3aa: CASSELRFHEQYF; CDR3nt: TGTGCCAGCAGTGAACTCCGTTTCCACGAGCAGTACTTC
abundance: many; v_gene: TRBV6-1; d_gene: NA; j_gene: TRBJ2-3; CDR3aa: CASSVAGEGTDTQYF; CDR3nt: TGTGCCAGCAGTGTAGCAGGGGAAGGGACAGATACGCAGTATTTT
abundance: NA; v_gene: TRBV24-1; d_gene: TRBD2; j_gene: TRBJ2-5; CDR3aa: CATSELGLAGGQETQYF; CDR3nt: TGTGCCACCAGTGAGCTAGGACTAGCGGGAGGGCAAGAGACCCAGTACTTC
abundance: many; v_gene: TRBV11-1; d_gene: NA; j_gene: TRBJ1-4; CDR3aa: CASSLEGRTNEKLFF; CDR3nt: TGTGCCAGCAGCTTAGAGGGACGGACTAATGAAAAACTGTTTTTT
abundance: many; v_gene: TRBV3-1; d_gene: NA; j_gene: TRBJ1-2; CDR3aa: CASSQATQRDGYTF; CDR3nt: TGTGCCAGCAGCCAAGCGACACAGAGGGATGGCTACACCTTC
abundance: many; v_gene: TRBV11-2; d_gene: TRBD2; j_gene: TRBJ2-1; CDR3aa: CASSLAPSGENNEQFF; CDR3nt: TGTGCCAGCAGCTTAGCGCCTAGCGGGGAGAACAATGAGCAGTTCTTC
abundance: many; v_gene: TRBV15; d_gene: NA; j_gene: TRBJ1-1; CDR3aa: CATSRDRGLNTEAFF; CDR3nt: TGTGCCACCAGCAGAGATCGGGGACTTAACACTGAAGCTTTCTTT
abundance: few; v_gene: TRBV5-1; d_gene: NA; j_gene: TRBJ2-6; CDR3aa: CASSSPQSSGANVLTF; CDR3nt: TGCGCCAGCAGCTCCCCCCAGAGCTCTGGGGCCAACGTCCTGACTTTC
abundance: NA; v_gene: TRBV13; d_gene: NA; j_gene: TRBJ1-2; CDR3aa: CASSSGPTGIWDGYTF; CDR3nt: TGTGCCAGCAGCTCCGGGCCCACAGGGATATGGGATGGCTACACCTTC
abundance: few; v_gene: TRBV5-1; d_gene: TRBD1; j_gene: TRBJ2-7; CDR3aa: CASIPDRGREQYF; CDR3nt: TGCGCCAGCATCCCAGACAGGGGGCGAGAGCAGTACTTC
abundance: many; v_gene: TRBV11-3; d_gene: NA; j_gene: TRBJ2-7; CDR3aa: CASSLSRENEQYF; CDR3nt: TGTGCCAGCAGCCTCAGCCGGGAAAACGAGCAGTACTTC
abundance: once; v_gene: TRBV25-1; d_gene: NA; j_gene: TRBJ1-4; CDR3aa: CASSAQGREKLFF; CDR3nt: TGTGCCAGCAGTGCCCAGGGGCGGGAAAAACTGTTTTTT
abundance: many; v_gene: TRBV28; d_gene: TRBD1; j_gene: TRBJ2-3; CDR3aa: CASSPHRGQGLTDTQYF; CDR3nt: TGTGCCAGCAGTCCCCACCGGGGACAGGGGCTCACAGATACGCAGTATTTT
abundance: NA; v_gene: TRBV27; d_gene: NA; j_gene: TRBJ1-4; CDR3aa: CASSLFRFSGERNEKLFF; CDR3nt: TGTGCCAGCAGTTTATTCCGATTTTCGGGCGAACGGAATGAAAAACTGTTTTTT
abundance: NA; v_gene: TRBV12-3/TRBV12-4; d_gene: TRBD2; j_gene: TRBJ2-7; CDR3aa: CASSLLTGLAGGSYEQYF; CDR3nt: TGTGCCAGCAGTTTATTGACGGGACTAGCGGGAGGGTCCTACGAGCAGTACTTC
abundance: many; v_gene: TRBV20-1; d_gene: NA; j_gene: TRBJ1-1; CDR3aa: CSARDGISNTEAFF; CDR3nt: TGCAGTGCTAGAGATGGGATATCGAACACTGAAGCTTTCTTT
abundance: many; v_gene: TRBV5-1; d_gene: NA; j_gene: TRBJ2-7; CDR3aa: CASRLGSGDAYEQYF; CDR3nt: TGCGCCAGCAGATTGGGATCCGGGGACGCCTACGAGCAGTACTTC
abundance: few; v_gene: TRBV5-1; d_gene: NA; j_gene: TRBJ2-5; CDR3aa: CASSPGTAKETQYF; CDR3nt: TGCGCCAGCAGCCCCGGGACTGCGAAAGAGACCCAGTACTTC
abundance: many; v_gene: TRBV2; d_gene: NA; j_gene: TRBJ2-5; CDR3aa: CASSEDRFRETQYF; CDR3nt: TGTGCCAGCAGTGAAGACAGATTTAGAGAGACCCAGTACTTC
abundance: NA; v_gene: TRBV24-1; d_gene: NA; j_gene: TRBJ2-2; CDR3aa: CATSDFSQGNTGELFF; CDR3nt: TGTGCCACCAGTGATTTTAGCCAGGGGAACACCGGGGAGCTGTTTTTT
abundance: few; v_gene: TRBV15; d_gene: TRBD1; j_gene: TRBJ2-3; CDR3aa: CATSSGQGITDTQYF; CDR3nt: TGTGCCACCAGCTCTGGACAGGGGATCACAGATACGCAGTATTTT
abundance: NA; v_gene: TRBV6-1; d_gene: TRBD1; j_gene: TRBJ1-1; CDR3aa: CASNGGQGNTEAFF; CDR3nt: TGTGCCAGCAACGGGGGACAGGGAAACACTGAAGCTTTCTTT
abundance: NA; v_gene: TRBV30; d_gene: NA; j_gene: TRBJ2-3; CDR3aa: CAWKEGVTQYF; CDR3nt: TGTGCCTGGAAGGAGGGGGTTACGCAGTATTTT
abundance: many; v_gene: TRBV5-1; d_gene: NA; j_gene: TRBJ2-7; CDR3aa: CASGLDRSYEQYF; CDR3nt: TGCGCCAGCGGTTTGGACAGATCCTACGAGCAGTACTTC
abundance: many; v_gene: TRBV12-3/TRBV12-4; d_gene: TRBD2; j_gene: TRBJ2-7; CDR3aa: CASSLPSGGSPRGEQYF; CDR3nt: TGTGCCAGCAGTTTACCCTCGGGAGGGAGCCCACGGGGCGAGCAGTACTTC
abundance: NA; v_gene: TRBV7-2; d_gene: NA; j_gene: TRBJ2-3; CDR3aa: CASSRLTGTQYF; CDR3nt: TGTGCCAGCAGCCGACTAACTGGTACGCAGTATTTT
abundance: many; v_gene: TRBV5-1; d_gene: NA; j_gene: TRBJ2-7; CDR3aa: CASSTDRDVPYEQYF; CDR3nt: TGCGCCAGCAGCACAGACCGGGACGTGCCCTACGAGCAGTACTTC
abundance: many; v_gene: TRBV30; d_gene: TRBD1; j_gene: TRBJ2-3; CDR3aa: CAWSVQGGSADTQYF; CDR3nt: TGTGCCTGGAGTGTACAAGGGGGCAGCGCAGATACGCAGTATTTT
abundance: NA; v_gene: TRBV12-3/TRBV12-4; d_gene: TRBD2; j_gene: TRBJ2-2; CDR3aa: CASSLEGGRGTGELFF; CDR3nt: TGTGCCAGCAGTTTAGAGGGAGGGCGAGGCACCGGGGAGCTGTTTTTT
abundance: NA; v_gene: TRBV2; d_gene: NA; j_gene: TRBJ2-3; CDR3aa: CASRAERIGTDTQYF; CDR3nt: TGTGCCAGCAGAGCAGAACGGATTGGCACAGATACGCAGTATTTT
abundance: many; v_gene: TRBV7-9; d_gene: NA; j_gene: TRBJ1-1; CDR3aa: CASSLEVGTEAFF; CDR3nt: TGTGCCAGCAGCTTGGAAGTCGGCACTGAAGCTTTCTTT
abundance: few; v_gene: TRBV24-1; d_gene: NA; j_gene: TRBJ2-6; CDR3aa: CATSDPGAGANVLTF; CDR3nt: TGTGCCACCAGTGATCCCGGGGCTGGGGCCAACGTCCTGACTTTC
abundance: many; v_gene: TRBV2; d_gene: NA; j_gene: TRBJ2-3; CDR3aa: CASSEAGLPGDTQYF; CDR3nt: TGTGCCAGCAGTGAAGCAGGCCTACCGGGAGATACGCAGTATTTT
abundance: NA; v_gene: TRBV11-2; d_gene: NA; j_gene: TRBJ1-5; CDR3aa: CASSSPEAGIGQPQHF; CDR3nt: TGTGCCAGCAGCTCCCCGGAGGCGGGGATCGGGCAGCCCCAGCATTTT
abundance: many; v_gene: TRBV11-2; d_gene: NA; j_gene: TRBJ2-7; CDR3aa: CASSFIPGPAYEQYF; CDR3nt: TGTGCCAGCAGCTTCATCCCAGGGCCAGCCTACGAGCAGTACTTC